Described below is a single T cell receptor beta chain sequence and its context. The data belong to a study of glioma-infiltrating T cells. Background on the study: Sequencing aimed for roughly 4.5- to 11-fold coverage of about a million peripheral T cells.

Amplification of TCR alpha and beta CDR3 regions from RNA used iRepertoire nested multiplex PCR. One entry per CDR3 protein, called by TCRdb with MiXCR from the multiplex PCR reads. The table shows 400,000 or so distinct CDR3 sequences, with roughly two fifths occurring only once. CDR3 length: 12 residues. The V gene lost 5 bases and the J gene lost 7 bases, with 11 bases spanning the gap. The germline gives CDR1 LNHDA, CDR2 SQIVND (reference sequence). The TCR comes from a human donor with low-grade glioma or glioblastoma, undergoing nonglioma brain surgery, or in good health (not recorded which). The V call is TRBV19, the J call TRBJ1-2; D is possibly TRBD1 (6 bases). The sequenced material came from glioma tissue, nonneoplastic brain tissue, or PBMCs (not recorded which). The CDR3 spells CASSYQGSGYTF. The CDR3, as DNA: TGTGCCAGTAGTTACCAGGGGAGTGGCTACACCTTC.